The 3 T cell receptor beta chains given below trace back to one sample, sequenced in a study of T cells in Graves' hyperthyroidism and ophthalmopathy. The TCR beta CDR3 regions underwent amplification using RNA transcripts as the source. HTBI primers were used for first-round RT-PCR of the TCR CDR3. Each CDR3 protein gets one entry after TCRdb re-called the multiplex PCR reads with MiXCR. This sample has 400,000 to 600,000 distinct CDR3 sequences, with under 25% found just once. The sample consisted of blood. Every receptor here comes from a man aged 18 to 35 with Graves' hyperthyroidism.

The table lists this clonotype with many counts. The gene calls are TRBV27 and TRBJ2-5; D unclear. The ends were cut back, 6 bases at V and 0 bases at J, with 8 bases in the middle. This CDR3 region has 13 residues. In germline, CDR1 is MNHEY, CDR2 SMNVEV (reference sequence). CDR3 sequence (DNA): TGTGCCAGCAGACCCGGACACCAAGAGACCCAGTACTTC. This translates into CASRPGHQETQYF.

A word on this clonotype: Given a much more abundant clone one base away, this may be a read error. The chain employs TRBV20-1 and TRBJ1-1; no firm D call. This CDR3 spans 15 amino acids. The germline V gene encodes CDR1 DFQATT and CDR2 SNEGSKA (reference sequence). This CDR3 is CSARIPDAANTESFF. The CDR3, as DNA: TGCAGTGCTAGAATTCCCGACGCAGCCAACACTGAATCTTTCTTT.

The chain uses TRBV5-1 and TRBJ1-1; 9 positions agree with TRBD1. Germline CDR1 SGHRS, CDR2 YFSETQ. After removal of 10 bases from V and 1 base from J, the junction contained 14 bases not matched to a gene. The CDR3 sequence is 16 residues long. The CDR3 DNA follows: TGCGCCGGTCATGGGGACAGGGTCTTCGAGAACACTGAAGCTTTCTTT. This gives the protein CAGHGDRVFENTEAFF.